The present entry profiles one TCR beta chain with its context. Its cognate antigen is unknown. The CDR3 runs to 14 residues. CDR1 is ENHRY and CDR2 is SYGVKD in the germline V gene. V lost 4 bases to trimming and J lost 3 bases, with 11 bases between them. It was with 60 Vbeta and 13 Jbeta primers that the PCR ran. Assay: immunoSEQ multiplex PCR; the TCRdb copy retains only in-frame clones and omits some. The sample carries 150,000 to 200,000 clones, less than 90% recorded once. The source of the sample is a study of cytomegalovirus exposure and HLA in healthy donors. Study-wide results and limits: Analysis was performed later, and it showed HLA-associated TCR beta chains to be more clonally expanded than equally common others. Previous analysis showed most TCR beta V segments were productive about 90% or about 30% of the time. Analyses of presence and absence presupposed an approximately uniform sequencing depth across donors. Per a later analysis, about 18,000 TCR beta sequences showed association with HLA alleles at 0.05 false discovery rate.

The sequence was obtained from a woman younger than 35 in good health and CMV-seronegative. The chain has TRBV10-3 and TRBJ2-3; D perhaps matches TRBD2 (6 bases). Material: PBMCs. CDR3 nucleotide sequence: TGTGCCATCAGTGTGGGTCGGGAGACAGATACGCAGTATTTT. Translated: CAISVGRETDTQYF.